A single sample gave rise to the 3 T cell receptor beta chains below, sequenced in a study of graft-versus-host responses after intestinal transplantation. These receptors are not linked to any known antigen. Libraries were prepared by immunoSEQ multiplex PCR; TCRdb keeps only in-frame clonotypes and omits some of them. Of about 86,000 clones in the sample, 88% are singletons; the top ten hold around 0.3%. This specimen was unstimulated CD4+ T cells sorted from spleen or lymph node cells, taken before transplant. The receptor source for this set is a human donor who was the organ donor for an intestinal transplant.

The chain uses TRBV11-3 and TRBJ2-5, with D perhaps TRBD2 (5 bases). Germline loops: CDR1 SGHNT, CDR2 YENEEA. The CDR3 totals 14 residues. Trimming took off 5 bases at V and 1 base at J, with 11 bases between the two ends. The CDR3 here is CASSPGGGQETQYF. The CDR3 DNA sequence: TGTGCCAGCAGCCCCGGTGGAGGCCAAGAGACCCAGTACTTC.

This chain connects TRBV14 to TRBJ2-3; no firm D call. The CDR3 contains 14 residues. The ends were cut back, 4 bases at V and 2 bases at J, with 10 bases in the middle. CDR1 SGHDN and CDR2 FVKESK come from the germline V gene. CDR3 sequence: CASSPLQYTDTQYF. Written as DNA, the CDR3 is TGTGCCAGCAGCCCATTACAGTACACAGATACGCAGTATTTT. The full variable domain, in which reference TRBV14 and TRBJ2-3 provide the parts outside the CDR3, is EAGVTQFPSHSVIEKGQTVTLRCDPISGHDNLYWYRRVMGKEIKFLLHFVKESKQDESGMPNNRFLAERTGGTYSTLKVQPAELEDSGVYFCASSPLQYTDTQYFGPGTRLTVL.

This chain uses TRBV5-1 with TRBJ1-2; 8 nucleotides match TRBD1. The CDR3 length is 15 residues. V dropped 0 bases and J dropped 3; count of bases not matched to a gene: 4. Germline CDR1 reads SGHRS; CDR2 reads YFSETQ. The CDR3 reads CASSLEQGDDYGYTF. The DNA of the CDR3 is TGCGCCAGCAGCTTGGAACAGGGGGACGACTATGGCTACACCTTC.